This TCR beta chain was profiled in a study of T cell responses to AZD1222 COVID-19 vaccine. Profiling relied on immunoSEQ multiplex PCR, and the TCRdb table lists in-frame clones only, not all of them. This table has 95,000 to 130,000 clones, 88% appearing once. CDR3 length: 14 residues. The germline gives CDR1 SGDLS, CDR2 YYNGEE. The J segment lost 5 bases and the V segment lost 2 bases, leaving 5 bases of the junction unmatched. Broader study findings: Dominant at 160-218 and 743-854, vaccine-associated CD4 TCRs also spanned spike. Among AZD1222 vaccinees, only 5 or 6 were seropositive at baseline.

Turning to this clone: The antigen is unknown.

This sequence joins TRBV9 and TRBJ2-7; 9 nucleotides align to TRBD1. The sequencing here drew on peripheral blood, taken on day 0 of AZD1222 vaccination. The TCR comes from an adult in good health. Here the CDR3 reads CASSVGTGINEQYF. The DNA for the CDR3 is TGTGCCAGCAGCGTCGGGACAGGGATCAACGAGCAGTACTTC.